In this sample, the clone carrying this T cell receptor (beta chain) turned up a few times. Its antigen is not known. Expressed TCRB transcripts were sequenced, since all the RNA that had been isolated was reverse transcribed. Using immunoSEQ multiplex PCR, the repertoire was profiled, and TCRdb retains in-frame clones only, with some absent. The profile shows some 240,000 clones, roughly 10% of them singletons. This sample was included in a study of beta chain features in type 1 diabetes. Overall study: Patients did not differ from healthy donors in age, gender or cell yield. Study-wide results and caveats: There were fewer insertions and more deletions at the VDJ junctions of type 1 diabetes patients. Cells carrying high TCR expression could end up over-represented when cDNA is sequenced. Equally in patients and controls, PCR might preferentially amplify shorter templates.

This receptor was taken from a man between 18 and 29 years old in good health. Material for sequencing was central memory CD4+ T cells from blood.

The CDR3 is CAWSARTSGADTQYF. CDR3 bases: TGTGCCTGGAGTGCGAGGACTAGCGGGGCAGATACGCAGTATTTT. This chain joins TRBV30 and TRBJ2-3; TRBD2 matches at 12 bases. CDR3 size: 15 residues. Trimming took 1 base from V and 4 from J; bases not matched to a gene: 3. From germline, CDR1 is GTSNPN and CDR2 SVGIG (reference sequence).